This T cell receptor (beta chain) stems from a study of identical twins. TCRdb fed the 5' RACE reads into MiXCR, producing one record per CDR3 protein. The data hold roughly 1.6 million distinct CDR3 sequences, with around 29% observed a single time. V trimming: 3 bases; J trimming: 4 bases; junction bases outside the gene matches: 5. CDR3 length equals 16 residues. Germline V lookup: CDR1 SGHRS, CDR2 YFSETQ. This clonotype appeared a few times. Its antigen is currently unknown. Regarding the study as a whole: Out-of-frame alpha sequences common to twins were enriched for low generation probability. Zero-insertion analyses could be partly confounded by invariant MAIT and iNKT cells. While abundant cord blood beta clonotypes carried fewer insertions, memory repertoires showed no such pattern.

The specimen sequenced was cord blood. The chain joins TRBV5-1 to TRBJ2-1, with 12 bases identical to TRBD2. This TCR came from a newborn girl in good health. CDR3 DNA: TGCGCCAGCAGCTGGCGACTAGCGGGGGAATACAATGAGCAGTTCTTC. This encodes CASSWRLAGEYNEQFF.